A single sample gave rise to the 6 T cell receptor beta chains below, sequenced in a study of cytomegalovirus exposure and HLA in healthy donors. Vbeta (60) and Jbeta (13) primers were used in the PCR. The method was immunoSEQ multiplex PCR; TCRdb's version includes in-frame clones alone and lacks a portion of them. The sample lists about 190,000 clones, 75% to 90% seen once, with over 2% in the top ten. Sequencing was carried out using PBMCs. These receptors were obtained from a woman between 45 and 60 years old in good health and CMV-seropositive.

The chain combines TRBV6-6 with TRBJ2-7; 7 bases line up with TRBD1. Per the germline V gene, CDR1 is MNHNY and CDR2 is SVGAGI (reference sequence). V was clipped by 2 bases and J by 3 bases; unmatched bases: 7. This CDR3 contains 15 residues. The CDR3 sequence: CASSYGRQGVYEQYF. As DNA, the CDR3 is TGTGCCAGCAGTTACGGTCGACAGGGAGTCTACGAGCAGTACTTC.

The chain uses TRBV30 and TRBJ1-5; 10 nucleotides align to TRBD1. Germline CDR1 reads GTSNPN; CDR2 reads SVGIG (reference sequence). The CDR3 runs 15 residues. The V and J ends lost 5 bases and 4 bases, in that order; junction bases with no gene match: 8. The DNA for the CDR3 is TGTGCCTGGGGACAGGGGGTGAAGGGGAATCAGCCCCAGCATTTT. This translates into CAWGQGVKGNQPQHF.

The V and J genes are TRBV29-1 and TRBJ1-2, with 10 bases lining up with TRBD1. The germline V gene encodes CDR1 SQVTM and CDR2 ANQGSEA. The CDR3 consists of 12 residues. With 7 bases clipped from V and 8 bases from J, the junction kept 7 bases outside the gene matches. CDR3 sequence reads: CSAQTGGDGYTF. The CDR3 bases are TGCAGCGCCCAGACAGGGGGCGACGGCTACACCTTC.

The J gene is TRBJ2-7, the V gene TRBV6-1; 10 nucleotides match TRBD1. CDR1 and CDR2 from the germline V gene are MNHNS and SASEGT. The CDR3 has 15 amino acids. Trimming cost V 11 bases and J 2 bases; bases outside gene matches: 12. CDR3 sequence (DNA): TGTGCCGGAGGGTCGGGACAGGGGCAAACCTACGAGCAGTACTTC. The encoded protein is CAGGSGQGQTYEQYF.

The chain has TRBV29-1 and TRBJ1-2; 10 bases agree with TRBD1. V was pared by 4 bases and J by 5 bases, with 10 bases of the junction left unmatched. Germline V gene sequence: CDR1 SQVTM, CDR2 ANQGSEA. The CDR3 is made up of 15 amino acids. The CDR3 DNA reads TGCAGCGTTGGGGCCGGGACAGGGGCGAGGTATGGCTACACCTTC. Its translation is CSVGAGTGARYGYTF.

The chain carries TRBV5-1 and TRBJ2-5, with D tentatively TRBD2 (6 bases). Between the trimmed V and J ends, which lost 0 bases and 2 bases, there was a span of 14 bases. The germline CDR1 and CDR2 sequences are SGHRS and YFSETQ. This CDR3 region has 16 residues. CDR3 region: CASSLAPVGGQETQYF. The CDR3 DNA reads TGCGCCAGCAGCTTGGCCCCTGTTGGAGGGCAAGAGACCCAGTACTTC.